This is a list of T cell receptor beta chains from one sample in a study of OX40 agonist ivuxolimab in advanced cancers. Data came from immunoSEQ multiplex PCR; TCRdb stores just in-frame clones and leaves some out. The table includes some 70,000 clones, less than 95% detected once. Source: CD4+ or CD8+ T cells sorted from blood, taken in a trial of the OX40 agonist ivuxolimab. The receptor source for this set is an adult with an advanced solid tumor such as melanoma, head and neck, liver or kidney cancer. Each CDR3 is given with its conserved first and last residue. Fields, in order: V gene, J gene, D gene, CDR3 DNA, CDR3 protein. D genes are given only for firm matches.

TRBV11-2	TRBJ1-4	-	TGTGCCAGCAGCCCCGCTGAAAAACTGTTTTTT	CASSPAEKLFF
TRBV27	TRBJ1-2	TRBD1	TGTGCCAGTAAGGGACAGACTAACTATGGCTACACCTTC	CASKGQTNYGYTF
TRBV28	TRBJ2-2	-	TGTGCCAGCGGATCAGGCACCGGGGAGCTGTTTTTT	CASGSGTGELFF
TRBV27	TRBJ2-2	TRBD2	TGTGCCAGCAGTTTATCGGCGGGAGGGAACACCGGGGAGCTGTTTTTT	CASSLSAGGNTGELFF
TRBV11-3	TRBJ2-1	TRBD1	TGTGCCAGCAGCTTAGGACAGGGTTCCTACAATGAGCAGTTCTTC	CASSLGQGSYNEQFF
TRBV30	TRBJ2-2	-	TGTGCCTGGATGGCAGCCACCGGGGAGCTGTTTTTT	CAWMAATGELFF
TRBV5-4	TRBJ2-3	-	TGTGCCAGCAGCCCGGAGCCGGCAGATACGCAGTATTTT	CASSPEPADTQYF
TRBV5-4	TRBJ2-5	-	TGTGCCAGCAGCTTGGGACTCTCAGAGACCCAGTACTTC	CASSLGLSETQYF
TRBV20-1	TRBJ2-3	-	TGCAGTGCCGAGAGCAGGGATACGCAGTATTTT	CSAESRDTQYF
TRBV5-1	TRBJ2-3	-	TGCGCCAGCAGCTCTGGGACAATCACAGATACGCAGTATTTT	CASSSGTITDTQYF
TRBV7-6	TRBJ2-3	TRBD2	TGTGCCAGCAGCTCCCTGGCGGGGGGGGTTAGCACAGATACGCAGTATTTT	CASSSLAGGVSTDTQYF
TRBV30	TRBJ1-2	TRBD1	TGTGCCTGCCTAAAGGCTACAGGGGCGCCAGGGTATGGCTACACCTTC	CACLKATGAPGYGYTF
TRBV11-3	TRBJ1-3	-	TGTGCCAGCAGCCCCGGACAGTGGAGATCTGGAAACACCATATATTTT	CASSPGQWRSGNTIYF
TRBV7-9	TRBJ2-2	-	TGTGCCAGCAGCTTACAAGCAGCCGGGGAGCTGTTTTTT	CASSLQAAGELFF
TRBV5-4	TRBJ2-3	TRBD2	TGTGCCAGCAGCCTAGCGGGGGGCCTGTCAGATACGCAGTATTTT	CASSLAGGLSDTQYF
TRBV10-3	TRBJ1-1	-	TGTGCCGTCGGGGCCGAGAACACTGAAGCTTTCTTT	CAVGAENTEAFF
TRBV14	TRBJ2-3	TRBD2	TGTGCCAGCAGCCAAACTAGCGGGGGCACAGATACGCAGTATTTT	CASSQTSGGTDTQYF
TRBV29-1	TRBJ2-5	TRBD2	TGCAGCGCTGAGGGACTAGCGGAGACCCAGTACTTC	CSAEGLAETQYF
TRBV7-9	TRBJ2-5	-	TGTGCCAGCAGCTTAACCCAGACCATAGAGACCCAGTACTTC	CASSLTQTIETQYF
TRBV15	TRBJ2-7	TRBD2	TGTGCCACCAGCAGAGGCCAAACCGGACTAGCGGGGGCCTCTGTCTACGAGCAGTACTTC	CATSRGQTGLAGASVYEQYF
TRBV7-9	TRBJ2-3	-	TGTGCCAGCAGCACAGTCAGCCAGGGGTCATTCACGGATACGCAGTATTTT	CASSTVSQGSFTDTQYF
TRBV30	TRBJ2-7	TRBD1	TGTGCCTGGAGTGGACAGGGTTACGAGCAGTACTTC	CAWSGQGYEQYF
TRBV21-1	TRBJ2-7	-	TGTGCCAGCAGCAAGAAAGGGGGAGGGCTCCCCTTGGGTGAGCAGTACTTC	CASSKKGGGLPLGEQYF
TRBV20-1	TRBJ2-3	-	TGCAGCGCAAATTTAGATACGCAGTATTTT	CSANLDTQYF
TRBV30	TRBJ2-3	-	TGTGCCGGAGGCCGGACGGAGGGAAGCACAGATACGCAGTATTTT	CAGGRTEGSTDTQYF
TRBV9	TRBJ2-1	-	TGTGCCAGCAGCGTACACATGGGGGAGACCTACAATGAGCAGTTCTTC	CASSVHMGETYNEQFF
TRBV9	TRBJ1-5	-	TGTGCCAGCAGCCGCAGGGATTCGGGCCAGCCCCAGCATTTT	CASSRRDSGQPQHF
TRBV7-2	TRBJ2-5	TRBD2	TGTGCCAGCAGAACCCGGACTAGCGGGGCCCCCTTCGGGGACCAGTACTTC	CASRTRTSGAPFGDQYF